Below, one T cell receptor (beta chain) is given with its context. Its cognate antigen is unknown. The germline V gene encodes CDR1 LNHDA and CDR2 SQIVND (reference sequence). This CDR3 has 14 residues. V dropped 3 bases and J dropped 0 bases, with 8 bases sitting between them. These data originate in a study of OX40 agonist ivuxolimab in advanced cancers. The method was immunoSEQ multiplex PCR; TCRdb's version includes in-frame clones alone and lacks a portion of them. The table has 80,000 to 100,000 clones, approximately 90% seen once. Blood sampling took place at baseline, cycle 4 day 1, and cycle 7 day 1. Study results and caveats: The study found that CD8+ T cells averaged more expanded clones than CD4+. Certain nonresponders additionally had low normalized T-cell clonal expansion.

Source: CD4+ or CD8+ T cells sorted from blood, taken in a trial of the OX40 agonist ivuxolimab. The rearrangement joins TRBV19 to TRBJ1-2; D not certain. This TCR came from an adult with an advanced solid tumor such as melanoma, head and neck, liver or kidney cancer. DNA of the CDR3: TGTGCCAGTAGTATGTTCGGAGCTAACTATGGCTACACCTTC. Protein sequence: CASSMFGANYGYTF.